This T cell receptor beta chain came from a study of blood T cell repertoires in COVID-19. In the study overall: The United States, Italy and Spain supplied acute and convalescent COVID-19 samples. The analysed material was cDNA or gDNA that came from T cells, B-cell-depleted T cells, or PBMCs.

This clone was seen more than once but under ten times. Trimming cost V 5 bases and J 4 bases, with 12 bases left between them. Germline V gene lookup returns CDR1 MNHEY and CDR2 SVGAGI. This CDR3 is 14 amino acids long. Per the original data handling: Estimated nucleated cell counts came from reference gene primer amplification. TCRdb's copy holds only in-frame clones and misses some; the assay was immunoSEQ multiplex PCR. V and J calls and clone size come straight from that table; D and trimming were deduced from the DNA. The repertoire consists of approximately 240,000 clones, with around four fifths occurring once and the leading ten covering under 5%.

The sequence was obtained from a man aged 50-59 years with acute or convalescent COVID-19. Specimen: peripheral blood. The V gene is TRBV6-5, the J gene TRBJ1-5; tentative D call: TRBD1 (5 bases). DNA of the CDR3: TGTGCCAGCAGTCGCGGCCGGGGGAATCAGCCCCAGCATTTT. Amino acids: CASSRGRGNQPQHF.